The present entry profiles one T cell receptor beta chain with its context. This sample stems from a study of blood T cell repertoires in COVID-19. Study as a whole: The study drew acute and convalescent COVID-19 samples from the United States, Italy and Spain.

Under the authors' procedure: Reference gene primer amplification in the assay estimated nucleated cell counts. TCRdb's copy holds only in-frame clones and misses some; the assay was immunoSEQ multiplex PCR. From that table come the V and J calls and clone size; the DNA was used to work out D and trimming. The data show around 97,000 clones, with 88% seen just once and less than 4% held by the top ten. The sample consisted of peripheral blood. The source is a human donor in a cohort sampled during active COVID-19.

The CDR3 bases are TGTGCCAGCAGTTTATTGTCGGACAGGGCCAATCAGCCCCAGCATTTT. This codes for CASSLLSDRANQPQHF. V gene TRBV27 combines with J gene TRBJ1-5; 8 nucleotides align to TRBD1. Trimming took 1 base from V and 3 from J; bases not matched to a gene: 5. CDR1 MNHEY and CDR2 SMNVEV come from the germline V gene (reference sequence). The length of the CDR3 is 16 residues.